A single TCR beta chain is shown here with its context. Its antigen is unknown. No base qualities exist here, and no much larger clone lies one base off it. The entry originates in a study of radiotherapy plus CTLA-4 blockade in lung cancer (dated by TCRdb to about 2018). Describing the broader study: Among the enrolled patients, 18% had an objective response, and about 31% reached disease control.

A distance of 12 bases separates the germline ends of V and J, which lose 6 bases and 4 bases respectively. Reading the germline V gene gives CDR1 MNHEY and CDR2 SVGAGI. Spanning cysteine to phenylalanine, the CDR3 consists of 13 amino acids. Of the read, only the CDR3 DNA is kept; its 39 bases are in frame from base 1. The library came from the immunoSEQ multiplex PCR assay. TCRdb's version of the immuneACCESS table is confined to in-frame rearrangements and falls short of the full clone set. An unresolved V gene accounts for under half of the shortfall where checked; the remainder is of unknown origin. This sample gives tens of thousands of clones in total; about 78% of them show up just once. The leading ten clones occupy 6.5% to 9% of the sample. Focal radiation therapy combined with CTLA-4 blockade (ipilimumab) was tested in patients with chemo-refractory metastatic non-small-cell lung cancer.

Overall results and qualifications from the work: Increased serum interferon-beta after radiation, together with early dynamic changes in blood T cell clones, were reported to be the strongest predictors of response. After treatment with radiotherapy and ipilimumab, TCR clones that came from tumors expanded in the peripheral blood.

This specimen consisted of peripheral blood, obtained from a patient treated with radiotherapy plus ipilimumab. The receptor was derived from a human donor with non-small cell lung cancer who had stable disease on radiotherapy plus ipilimumab. Recombination linked TRBV6-5 to TRBJ1-2; no D gene call is confident. The CDR3 in this case is CASSTHGGYGYTF. In nucleotide form, the sequence is TGTGCCAGCAGCACCCACGGAGGCTATGGCTACACCTTC.